This passage covers 26 T cell receptor beta chains from one sample sequenced in a study of T-cell reconstitution after alpha-beta-depleted transplantation in children. For TCRbeta, the library was prepared with unique molecular identifiers. TCRdb re-derived calls from the PCR reads in MiXCR, one entry per CDR3 protein. The sample has around 700,000 distinct CDR3 sequences, roughly 14% seen once; the top ten hold roughly 0.84%. The sample here was PBMCs, taken before TCRalphabeta/CD19-depleted stem cell transplant. The receptors originated from a girl aged 2-15 years with congenital amegakaryocytic thrombocytopenia, due to receive a stem cell transplant.

This clonotype turned up a few times. The chain links TRBV29-1 to TRBJ2-1, with 7 bases matching TRBD2. There are 13 residues in the CDR3. Germline trimming cut 4 bases from V and 5 bases from J; bases unmatched to any gene: 5. Germline assignment: CDR1 SQVTM and CDR2 ANQGSEA. CDR3 amino acids: CSVAGGGDNEQFF. In DNA, the CDR3 is TGCAGCGTTGCTGGGGGGGGGGACAATGAGCAGTTCTTC.

The chain uses TRBV20-1 and TRBJ2-7; TRBD2 aligns across 8 bases. The CDR3 is 12 residues long. Germline V lookup: CDR1 DFQATT, CDR2 SNEGSKA (reference sequence). Trimming removed 6 bases from V and 3 bases from J; junction bases left unmatched: 4. The DNA of the CDR3 is TGCAGTGCGAGCGGGAGTGTCTACGAGCAGTACTTC. Its protein product is CSASGSVYEQYF.

This clonotype was recorded at least ten times. J is TRBJ1-2 and V is TRBV12-3 or TRBV12-4; D call uncertain. The CDR3 runs 13 residues. V lost 8 bases and J 6 bases, leaving 16 bases between the germline ends. Written as DNA, the CDR3 is TGTGCCAGCCTGAAGTCACAGCAGCATGGCTACACCTTC. This translates into CASLKSQQHGYTF.

This clonotype was observed at least ten times. The chain is built from TRBV20-1 and TRBJ2-3; 7 bases match TRBD2. In germline, CDR1 is DFQATT, CDR2 SNEGSKA (reference sequence). V dropped 0 bases and J dropped 3; count of bases not matched to a gene: 6. The CDR3 has 15 residues. CDR3 nucleotides: TGCAGTGCTAGAGATATATGGGGGGGTACAGATACGCAGTATTTT. This translates into CSARDIWGGTDTQYF.

The chain links TRBV20-1 to TRBJ2-3, with 9 nucleotides matching TRBD2. This CDR3 contains 16 residues. Germline V gene lookup returns CDR1 DFQATT and CDR2 SNEGSKA (reference sequence). Germline trimming cut 1 base from V and 4 bases from J; bases unmatched to any gene: 9. The CDR3 loop reads CSARAGAGGFADTQYF. The CDR3 DNA follows: TGCAGTGCTAGAGCTGGAGCGGGAGGTTTTGCAGATACGCAGTATTTT.

In its sample, this clonotype was seen many times. V is TRBV5-1 and J is TRBJ1-4, with D maybe TRBD1 (6 bases). This CDR3 region has 13 residues. The V end lost 4 bases, the J end lost 6 bases, and 10 bases lay between the germline ends. CDR1 and CDR2 (germline): SGHRS, YFSETQ. This CDR3 reads CASSPRTDEKLFF. The CDR3 bases are TGCGCCAGCAGCCCACGGACAGATGAAAAACTGTTTTTT.

This clonotype occurred a few times. The CDR3: CSARASGTQETQYF. The CDR3 DNA sequence: TGCAGTGCTAGGGCTAGCGGCACCCAGGAGACCCAGTACTTC. J is TRBJ2-5 and V is TRBV20-1; 7 nucleotides line up with TRBD2. J was trimmed by 5 bases and V by 3 bases; bases with no gene match: 9. There are 14 residues in the CDR3. The germline gives CDR1 DFQATT, CDR2 SNEGSKA (reference sequence).

This clonotype has a single count. V usage is TRBV3-1 and J usage is TRBJ2-7, with TRBD2 matching 11 bases. Germline V gives CDR1 LGHDT, CDR2 YNNKEL (reference sequence). The CDR3 sequence is 17 residues long. V was clipped by 4 bases and J by 0 bases; unmatched bases: 8. CDR3 residues: CASSPRPGLAGSYEQYF. The CDR3, as DNA: TGTGCCAGCAGCCCCCGCCCCGGACTAGCGGGCTCCTACGAGCAGTACTTC.

This clonotype was detected many times. The chain recombines TRBV20-1 with TRBJ2-2; D is unclear. CDR1 is DFQATT and CDR2 is SNEGSKA in the germline V gene (reference sequence). This CDR3 region has 12 residues. V was shortened by 7 bases and J by 4 bases, with 10 bases between the two germline ends. The CDR3 region is CSGQEGTGELFF. The CDR3 nucleotides are TGCAGTGGGCAGGAAGGCACCGGGGAGCTGTTTTTT.

The table lists this clonotype with many counts. The rearrangement links TRBV7-2 to TRBJ2-7; D unclear. The V end lost 3 bases, the J end lost 4 bases, and 7 bases lay between the germline ends. Germline CDR1 SGHTA, CDR2 FQGNSA. This CDR3 has 12 amino acids. The CDR3 spells CASSFIKYEQYF. CDR3 coding DNA: TGTGCCAGCAGCTTTATCAAGTACGAGCAGTACTTC.

The sample holds a few counts of this clonotype. This chain connects TRBV5-1 to TRBJ2-7, with 8 bases matching TRBD1. Germline loops: CDR1 SGHRS, CDR2 YFSETQ. The CDR3 spans 14 residues. The V and J ends lost 1 base and 3 bases, in that order; junction bases with no gene match: 3. The CDR3 DNA follows: TGCGCCAGCAGCTTGACAGGGGGAATCTACGAGCAGTACTTC. Amino acid sequence: CASSLTGGIYEQYF. Filled out from reference TRBV5-1 and TRBJ2-7, the complete variable domain reads KAGVTQTPRYLIKTRGQQVTLSCSPISGHRSVSWYQQTPGQGLQFLFEYFSETQRNKGNFPGRFSGRQFSNSRSEMNVSTLELGDSALYLCASSLTGGIYEQYFGPGTRLTVT.

Turning to this clonotype: Its ends do not fully match the called genes, so a read error is possible. V gene TRBV7-9 combines with J gene TRBJ2-2; perhaps TRBD1 as D (6 bases). From germline, CDR1 is SEHNR and CDR2 FQNEAQ (reference sequence). The CDR3 covers 16 residues. In DNA form, the CDR3 reads TGTGCCAGCAGCCCCACAGGGTATCCGAACACCTGGGAGCTGTTTTTT. Its translation is CASSPTGYPNTWELFF.

V gene TRBV19 combines with J gene TRBJ2-7, with TRBD2 as a possible D gene (5 bases). CDR3 length: 12 amino acids. V lost 8 bases and J lost 3, with 11 bases in between. Per the germline V gene, CDR1 is LNHDA and CDR2 is SQIVND (reference sequence). The CDR3 loop is CASVSDNYEQYF. The DNA of the CDR3 is TGTGCCAGTGTTAGCGACAACTACGAGCAGTACTTC.

This clonotype was seen ten or more times. The rearrangement joins TRBV7-3 to TRBJ2-1, with a tentative D call TRBD2 (6 bases). Germline CDR1 is SGHTA and CDR2 is FQGTGA. The ends were cut back, 6 bases at V and 8 bases at J, with 14 bases in the middle. This CDR3 contains 13 residues. The CDR3 bases are TGTGCCAGCAGTACCCGGGGGTGGGATGAGCAGTTCTTC. It is translated as CASSTRGWDEQFF.

V gene TRBV7-8 combines with J gene TRBJ1-5; 10 nucleotides align to TRBD1. CDR1 and CDR2 from the germline V gene are SGHVS and FQNEAQ. Trimming cost V 5 bases and J 0 bases; bases outside gene matches: 7. This CDR3 has 17 residues. The CDR3 DNA is TGTGCCAGCAGCCAAGACAGGGGGCCCGGTAGCAATCAGCCCCAGCATTTT. Translated: CASSQDRGPGSNQPQHF.

The CDR3 here is CASSELASGRYNEQFF. The CDR3 DNA reads TGTGCCAGCAGTGAACTGGCTAGCGGGAGATACAATGAGCAGTTCTTC. The V gene is TRBV6-1, the J gene TRBJ2-1; 10 bases agree with TRBD2. Germline V CDR1 and CDR2: MNHNS, SASEGT. The CDR3 sequence is 16 residues long. V was clipped by 2 bases and J by 4 bases; unmatched bases: 5.

The chain carries TRBV20-1 and TRBJ2-7, with D tentatively TRBD1 (6 bases). Germline V gives CDR1 DFQATT, CDR2 SNEGSKA (reference sequence). The CDR3 has 15 amino acids. V dropped 6 bases and J dropped 1 base, with 19 bases sitting between them. Here the CDR3 reads CSARTTGKASYEQYF. Written as DNA, the CDR3 is TGCAGTGCCCGCACCACAGGGAAGGCGTCCTACGAGCAGTACTTC.

This clonotype was seen at least ten times. The rearrangement uses TRBV20-1 and TRBJ2-7; 7 bases line up with TRBD2. The CDR3 spans 14 residues. With V trimmed by 7 bases and J by 7 bases, 16 bases remained unmatched. Germline V lookup: CDR1 DFQATT, CDR2 SNEGSKA (reference sequence). This CDR3 is CSGIKTGTMGEQYF. DNA of the CDR3: TGCAGTGGCATAAAGACCGGGACTATGGGAGAGCAGTACTTC.

The chain recombines TRBV12-3 or TRBV12-4 with TRBJ1-2, with D perhaps TRBD1 (6 bases). V shed 2 bases and J shed 10 bases, with 14 bases lying between them. The CDR3 sequence is 13 residues long. The chain's CDR3 is CASSLFPGGIYTF. The CDR3 region has the DNA TGTGCCAGCAGTTTATTTCCCGGGGGCATCTACACCTTC.

This sequence joins TRBV29-1 and TRBJ2-6, with 13 nucleotides matching TRBD2. This CDR3 comprises 18 residues. Trimming at V came to 0 bases and at J to 1 base, leaving 3 bases not matched to a gene. The germline gives CDR1 SQVTM, CDR2 ANQGSEA. The CDR3 DNA reads as TGCAGCGTTGAAGATCGACTAGCGGGAGGTTCTGGGGCCAACGTCCTGACTTTC. Translating it yields CSVEDRLAGGSGANVLTF.

The chain is built from TRBV3-1 and TRBJ2-3, with D possibly matching TRBD1 (6 bases). This CDR3 region has 15 residues. Trimming cost V 5 bases and J 4 bases, with 16 bases left between them. From germline, CDR1 is LGHDT and CDR2 YNNKEL (reference sequence). The CDR3 DNA reads as TGTGCCAGCAGCGAAACAGGGTTTGTAGCAGATACGCAGTATTTT. Translated, it gives CASSETGFVADTQYF.

This clonotype was counted at least ten times. J is TRBJ1-6 and V is TRBV6-1; D call uncertain. The CDR3 is made up of 15 amino acids. The ends were cut back, 6 bases at V and 7 bases at J, with 16 bases in the middle. CDR1 MNHNS and CDR2 SASEGT come from the germline V gene. This CDR3 is CASSLARMENSPLHF. The CDR3 coding sequence is TGTGCCAGCAGCCTGGCGCGGATGGAAAATTCACCCCTCCACTTT.

This clonotype was detected a few times. The rearrangement uses TRBV20-1 and TRBJ1-2, with D hard to call. V lost 2 bases and J lost 3, with 19 bases in between. CDR1 and CDR2 from the germline V gene are DFQATT and SNEGSKA (reference sequence). The CDR3 spans 16 residues. Here the CDR3 reads CSARLHGNWADYGYTF. In DNA, the CDR3 is TGCAGTGCTAGACTTCACGGTAATTGGGCGGACTATGGCTACACCTTC.

This clonotype showed up many times. The V and J genes are TRBV29-1 and TRBJ2-3, with 11 bases matching TRBD2. The length of the CDR3 is 15 residues. CDR1 SQVTM and CDR2 ANQGSEA come from the germline V gene. Trimming took 2 bases from V and 2 from J; bases not matched to a gene: 3. The CDR3 here is CSVELLAGDTDTQYF. For the CDR3, the DNA is TGCAGCGTTGAATTACTAGCGGGGGACACAGATACGCAGTATTTT.

This clonotype was recorded at least ten times. The chain recombines TRBV5-1 with TRBJ2-7; D is possibly TRBD2 (5 bases). Germline CDR1 and CDR2: SGHRS and YFSETQ. The CDR3 is made up of 14 amino acids. V was pared by 0 bases and J by 0 bases, with 7 bases between. CDR3 residues: CASSLGGLSYEQYF. CDR3 coding DNA: TGCGCCAGCAGCTTGGGCGGACTCTCCTACGAGCAGTACTTC.

The V and J genes are TRBV11-2 and TRBJ1-2, with D uncertain. The CDR3 sequence is 11 residues long. Germline V gives CDR1 SGHAT, CDR2 FQNNGV. V lost 5 bases and J lost 5, with 6 bases in between. CDR3 coding DNA: TGTGCCAGCAGCCACCTATATGGCTACACCTTC. Translated, it gives CASSHLYGYTF.